These T cell receptor beta chains were read from a single sample in a study of shared clonotypes between healthy human individuals. Profiling relied on immunoSEQ multiplex PCR, and the TCRdb table lists in-frame clones only, not all of them. The data contain some 2,000,000 clones, less than 95% of them seen just once; the ten biggest clones take up 0.9% to 1.4%. The material sequenced was naive CD8+ T cells sorted from blood. These receptors all stem from a man aged 18 to 29 in good health. CDR3s include the opening cysteine and the closing phenylalanine or tryptophan. Fields, in order: clone size, J gene, V gene, CDR3 protein. For some rows the clone size is stated as once, few or many, or as a class when expanded; others skip it.

size: .; J: TRBJ2-1; V: TRBV28; CDR3: CEGGQQFPRNEQFF
size: .; J: TRBJ2-7; V: TRBV7-9; CDR3: CASSLGGNYEQYF
size: .; J: TRBJ1-1; V: TRBV6-1; CDR3: CASSEYREAFF
size: .; J: TRBJ2-7; V: TRBV21-1; CDR3: CASGLTYEQYF
size: .; J: TRBJ1-6; V: TRBV5-1; CDR3: CASSLGGQAISSPLHF
size: once; J: TRBJ1-6; V: TRBV27; CDR3: CASSLTGLGSPLHF
size: .; J: TRBJ2-3; V: TRBV7-8; CDR3: CASSLLAFGTDTQYF
size: .; J: TRBJ2-7; V: TRBV6-5; CDR3: CASSPGLGAYEQYF
size: .; J: TRBJ1-6; V: TRBV27; CDR3: CASSLTGGNSPLHF
size: .; J: TRBJ2-7; V: TRBV15; CDR3: CATSRTGTIYEQYF
size: .; J: TRBJ1-2; V: TRBV7-6; CDR3: CASSLAPGDDYGYTF